Following are 32 T cell receptor beta chains from one sample sequenced in a study of CD8 T cells in ankylosing spondylitis. One entry per CDR3 protein, called by TCRdb with MiXCR from the 5' RACE reads. The sample consists of under 150,000 distinct CDR3 sequences, roughly 8.8% of them appearing once. The sequencing input was blood, either unsorted or a sorted T cell fraction (not recorded which). These receptors all come from a male donor with ankylosing spondylitis or in good health (not recorded which).

There are many counts of this clonotype. The V call is TRBV20-1, the J call TRBJ2-7; maybe TRBD1 (5 bases). Trimming shortened V by 1 base and J by 4 bases, and 17 bases separated the two germline ends. Looked up from germline, CDR1 is DFQATT and CDR2 is SNEGSKA (reference sequence). The CDR3 contains 15 residues. CDR3 sequence (DNA): TGCAGTGCTAGAGGGGATCCAGGGATCCCTTACGAGCAGTACTTC. It codes for CSARGDPGIPYEQYF.

This rearrangement joins TRBV7-2 to TRBJ1-1, with D possibly being TRBD1 (5 bases). There are 17 residues in the CDR3. The germline gives CDR1 SGHTA, CDR2 FQGNSA. V lost 3 bases, J lost 4 bases, and 21 bases lay in between. The CDR3, as DNA: TGTGCCAGCAGCTTGCCCCCCAGGGTGAGTGGAAGCACTGAAGCTTTCTTT. It codes for CASSLPPRVSGSTEAFF.

This clonotype came up many times. This chain uses TRBV28 with TRBJ2-5; TRBD1 matches 7 bases. Germline V gene data show CDR1 as MDHEN and CDR2 as SYDVKM. The J segment lost 4 bases and the V segment lost 4 bases, leaving 15 bases of the junction unmatched. The CDR3 is made up of 17 amino acids. The CDR3 DNA reads as TGTGCCAGCAGTTCAGGGGCGACAGGGTTGGGGTCAGAGACCCAGTACTTC. Its translation: CASSSGATGLGSETQYF.

This clonotype was seen at least ten times. J is TRBJ2-3 and V is TRBV20-1; D gene uncertain. Trimming shortened V by 0 bases and J by 3 bases, and 13 bases separated the two germline ends. CDR1 DFQATT and CDR2 SNEGSKA come from the germline V gene (reference sequence). The CDR3 has 15 amino acids. This chain's CDR3 is CSARDGNRITDTQYF. The CDR3 bases are TGCAGTGCTAGAGATGGGAACAGAATTACAGATACGCAGTATTTT.

This chain connects TRBV7-2 to TRBJ2-7; 13 bases match TRBD2. The trim removed 1 base at V and 6 bases at J, leaving 6 bases unmatched. The CDR3 totals 16 residues. Germline assignment: CDR1 SGHTA and CDR2 FQGNSA. The CDR3 reads CASSLVTSGRTGEQYF. The CDR3 nucleotides read TGTGCCAGCAGCTTAGTGACTAGCGGGAGGACGGGCGAGCAGTACTTC.

The genes are TRBV7-8 and TRBJ1-2; TRBD1 might be the D (6 bases). This CDR3 comprises 14 residues. The V and J ends lost 3 bases and 7 bases respectively, with 15 bases between them. Germline values: CDR1 SGHVS, CDR2 FQNEAQ. CDR3 coding DNA: TGTGCCAGCAGCTTCGAGCGGGGGGGCGGTGGCTACACCTTC. Translation: CASSFERGGGGYTF.

The DNA for the CDR3 is TGCGCCAGCAGGTCTACTGGGGCCAACGTCCTGACTTTC. Its translation: CASRSTGANVLTF. The chain employs TRBV5-1 and TRBJ2-6; D call uncertain. The CDR3 consists of 13 residues. Germline CDR1 SGHRS, CDR2 YFSETQ. V lost 5 bases and J 2 bases, leaving 5 bases between the germline ends.

This clonotype was seen a handful of times. The V gene is TRBV7-9, the J gene TRBJ2-7; no firm D call. The CDR3 runs to 13 residues. Germline values: CDR1 SEHNR, CDR2 FQNEAQ (reference sequence). Trimming removed 7 bases at V and 0 bases at J, with 10 bases between. The CDR3 loop is CASNDQSSYEQYF. As DNA, the CDR3 is TGTGCCAGCAATGACCAGAGCTCCTACGAGCAGTACTTC.

This clonotype was counted only a few times. The chain is built from TRBV9 and TRBJ2-7; 10 bases agree with TRBD1. The CDR3 extends over 15 amino acids. The ends lost 2 bases at V and 7 bases at J; junction bases unmatched: 9. Germline V gene lookup returns CDR1 SGDLS and CDR2 YYNGEE. The CDR3 DNA sequence: TGTGCCAGCAGCGTCTCCGGGACAGGGGACACGGAGCAGTACTTC. Translated: CASSVSGTGDTEQYF.

CDR3 sequence (DNA): TGTGCCAGCAGTGAATGGGGGATGTCCCCTGAAGCTTTCTTT. This codes for CASSEWGMSPEAFF. The chain is built from TRBV6-1 and TRBJ1-1, with D perhaps TRBD1 (5 bases). Trimming took off 2 bases at V and 6 bases at J, with 13 bases between the two ends. Germline CDR1 MNHNS, CDR2 SASEGT. The CDR3 is made up of 14 amino acids.

The sample holds one count of this clonotype. Sequence at one end of the junction differs from germline and may be a read error. The gene calls are TRBV10-2 and TRBJ2-1; TRBD2 matches at 7 bases. The CDR3 has 19 residues. Germline-derived CDR1 and CDR2 are WSHSY and SAAADI. CDR3 amino acids: CASSESSLAGLPLYTEQFF. Written as DNA, the CDR3 is TGCGCCAGCAGTGAGTCTTCTCTGGCGGGACTACCCCTCTACACTGAGCAGTTCTTC.

The chain has TRBV3-1 and TRBJ1-3, with TRBD1 as a possible D gene (6 bases). V shed 4 bases and J shed 9 bases, with 19 bases lying between them. The length of the CDR3 is 15 residues. The V gene's germline CDR1 is LGHDT and CDR2 YNNKEL (reference sequence). The CDR3 region has the DNA TGTGCCAGCAGCCGTTCCGGGACATCGGGTGGCACCATATATTTT. It codes for CASSRSGTSGGTIYF.

V usage is TRBV10-3 and J usage is TRBJ2-1, with 8 bases fitting TRBD2. The CDR3 is made up of 13 amino acids. J was trimmed by 6 bases and V by 8 bases; bases with no gene match: 6. Germline assignment: CDR1 ENHRY and CDR2 SYGVKD. CDR3 region: CAIREGLGNEQFF. CDR3 coding DNA: TGTGCCATCCGGGAGGGCCTTGGCAATGAGCAGTTCTTC.

This clonotype was counted between two and nine times. The chain employs TRBV28 and TRBJ2-1; 10 nucleotides match TRBD2. The CDR3 is 15 residues long. Trimming removed 5 bases from V and 5 bases from J; junction bases left unmatched: 6. Germline V lookup: CDR1 MDHEN, CDR2 SYDVKM. The CDR3: CASSPHLAGDNEQFF. The CDR3, as DNA: TGTGCCAGCAGTCCTCATCTAGCGGGAGACAATGAGCAGTTCTTC.

Ten or more counts support this clonotype. The rearrangement links TRBV7-3 to TRBJ2-1; no clear D gene. The V gene lost 3 bases and the J gene lost 0 bases, with 9 bases spanning the gap. Germline CDR1 and CDR2: SGHTA and FQGTGA. The CDR3 is made up of 15 amino acids. The CDR3 here is CASSFGVSSYNEQFF. The CDR3 bases are TGTGCCAGCAGCTTCGGCGTCAGCTCCTACAATGAGCAGTTCTTC.

This clonotype has a count of ten or more. V usage is TRBV11-2 and J usage is TRBJ2-2; 7 nucleotides line up with TRBD2. J lost 4 bases, V lost 0 bases, and 11 bases had no gene match. Germline assignment: CDR1 SGHAT and CDR2 FQNNGV. There are 18 residues in the CDR3. The CDR3 protein is CASSLEWTAGVRTGELFF. The CDR3 DNA is TGTGCCAGCAGCTTAGAATGGACGGCGGGAGTGCGCACCGGGGAGCTGTTTTTT. Full variable domain (rest looked up from reference TRBV11-2 and TRBJ2-2): EAGVAQSPRYKIIEKRQSVAFWCNPISGHATLYWYQQILGQGPKLLIQFQNNGVVDDSQLPKDRFSAERLKGVDSTLKIQPAKLEDSAVYLCASSLEWTAGVRTGELFFGEGSRLTVL.

The chain uses TRBV15 and TRBJ2-3, with D perhaps matching TRBD1 (5 bases). Germline values: CDR1 LNHNV, CDR2 YYDKDF (reference sequence). V shed 2 bases and J shed 4 bases, with 16 bases lying between them. This CDR3 is built from 16 residues. The CDR3 nucleotides read TGTGCCACCAGCAGAAAAATAAGTGGGGCTGCAGATACGCAGTATTTT. Its protein product is CATSRKISGAADTQYF.

This clonotype was observed many times. The J gene is TRBJ2-1, the V gene TRBV7-8; 13 nucleotides match TRBD2. V trimming: 6 bases; J trimming: 2 bases; junction bases outside the gene matches: 4. CDR1 and CDR2 from the germline V gene are SGHVS and FQNEAQ. This CDR3 comprises 16 residues. In nucleotides, the CDR3 is TGTGCCAGCAGGCAGACTAGCGGGGGGACCTACAATGAGCAGTTCTTC. Amino acids: CASRQTSGGTYNEQFF.

This clonotype was seen repeatedly, ten times or more. The chain has TRBV6-2 or TRBV6-3 and TRBJ2-1, with D unclear. Trimming took off 5 bases at V and 8 bases at J, with 16 bases between the two ends. There are 14 residues in the CDR3. Germline values: CDR1 MNHEY, CDR2 SVGEGT. The CDR3 spells CASSTSPEVYEQFF. The CDR3, as DNA: TGTGCCAGCAGTACCAGCCCCGAGGTGTATGAGCAGTTCTTC.

This clonotype was found many times. The CDR3 region has the DNA TGCGCCAGCAGCCAAGAACCAGACAGACTTCCGAACACCGGGGAGCTGTTTTTT. Protein product: CASSQEPDRLPNTGELFF. This chain links TRBV4-3 with TRBJ2-2, with D possibly matching TRBD1 (5 bases). Trimming stripped 0 bases from V and 0 bases from J, with 14 bases between. CDR3 length equals 18 residues. Germline loops: CDR1 LGHNA, CDR2 YSLEER.

This clonotype was found many times. The chain combines TRBV7-8 with TRBJ2-1, with a weak D call TRBD1 (6 bases). There are 17 residues in the CDR3. Germline CDR1 SGHVS, CDR2 FQNEAQ. V was shortened by 5 bases and J by 2 bases, with 19 bases between the two germline ends. For the CDR3, the DNA is TGTGCCAGCAGCCCCCACTGGACAGAGCAAACCTACAATGAGCAGTTCTTC. This codes for CASSPHWTEQTYNEQFF.

This clonotype was seen many times. The chain employs TRBV6-2 or TRBV6-3 and TRBJ2-5, with TRBD2 as a possible D gene (5 bases). The germline CDR1 and CDR2 sequences are MNHEY and SVGEGT. This CDR3 has 13 amino acids. Trimming pared 8 bases from V and 1 base from J, leaving 11 bases between. CDR3 sequence reads: CASLQRIQETQYF. In DNA form, the CDR3 reads TGTGCCAGCCTACAGCGGATCCAAGAGACCCAGTACTTC.

The chain is built from TRBV7-9 and TRBJ2-2; D perhaps matches TRBD2 (6 bases). Germline CDR1 and CDR2: SEHNR and FQNEAQ (reference sequence). CDR3 length: 16 residues. Trimming removed 3 bases at V and 5 bases at J, with 16 bases between. The CDR3, as DNA: TGTGCCAGCAGCTTCCGCGGAGGGCGCTTAACCGGGGAGCTGTTTTTT. Translating gives CASSFRGGRLTGELFF. The full variable domain, in which reference TRBV7-9 and TRBJ2-2 provide the parts outside the CDR3, is DTGVSQNPRHKITKRGQNVTFRCDPISEHNRLYWYRQTLGQGPEFLTYFQNEAQLEKSRLLSDRFSAERPKGSFSTLEIQRTEQGDSAMYLCASSFRGGRLTGELFFGEGSRLTVL.

Only one count was recorded for this clonotype. It may be a read error: a sequence one base away is much more abundant. CDR3 bases: TGTGCCAGCAGACCCGACAGGAACACTGAAGCTTTCTTT. Amino acid sequence: CASRPDRNTEAFF. The chain uses TRBV12-3 or TRBV12-4 and TRBJ1-1, with D perhaps TRBD1 (5 bases). Trimming removed 6 bases from V and 1 base from J, with 9 bases in between. The CDR3 is made up of 13 amino acids.

There are many counts of this clonotype. The rearrangement joins TRBV5-1 to TRBJ2-7, with TRBD2 identical over 10 bases. From germline, CDR1 is SGHRS and CDR2 YFSETQ. CDR3 length: 17 amino acids. V gave up 0 bases and J gave up 1 base; unmatched junction bases: 7. The CDR3 nucleotides read TGCGCCAGCAGCTTGGCCCCTAGCGGGAGTCCATCCTACGAGCAGTACTTC. It codes for CASSLAPSGSPSYEQYF.

The V and J genes are TRBV7-9 and TRBJ1-1; tentatively, D is TRBD1 (6 bases). The CDR3 has 13 residues. Germline V gene data show CDR1 as SEHNR and CDR2 as FQNEAQ (reference sequence). Trimming left V 4 bases short and J 5 bases short, with 11 bases between. The CDR3 protein is CASSSWGATEAFF. The CDR3 coding sequence is TGTGCCAGCAGCTCGTGGGGGGCGACTGAAGCTTTCTTT.

This clonotype was observed at least ten times. The genes are TRBV20-1 and TRBJ1-2, with D uncertain. Trimming cost V 6 bases and J 2 bases, with 13 bases left between them. The CDR3 has 13 residues. The germline V gene encodes CDR1 DFQATT and CDR2 SNEGSKA (reference sequence). The CDR3 sequence: CSAQDMTNYGYTF. CDR3 sequence (DNA): TGCAGTGCGCAAGACATGACGAACTATGGCTACACCTTC.

The CDR3: CASSQAGRGEYEQYF. DNA of the CDR3: TGCGCCAGCAGCCAAGCGGGCAGGGGAGAGTACGAGCAGTACTTC. The chain carries TRBV4-3 and TRBJ2-7; possibly TRBD1 for D (6 bases). Germline V gene lookup returns CDR1 LGHNA and CDR2 YSLEER. The CDR3 is made up of 15 amino acids. The V and J ends lost 1 base and 4 bases respectively, with 14 bases between them.

This clonotype appeared many times. This sequence joins TRBV20-1 and TRBJ2-7; D is unclear. Germline V gene sequence: CDR1 DFQATT, CDR2 SNEGSKA (reference sequence). V dropped 4 bases and J dropped 2 bases, with 12 bases sitting between them. The CDR3 extends over 13 amino acids. DNA of the CDR3: TGCAGTGCTATATCCAGGACGACCTACGAGCAGTACTTC. Translating it yields CSAISRTTYEQYF.

This clonotype came up many times. V is TRBV20-1 and J is TRBJ2-7, with D possibly TRBD2 on 6 matching bases. The CDR3 is 15 amino acids. The V gene lost 6 bases and the J gene lost 7 bases, with 25 bases spanning the gap. Germline V gives CDR1 DFQATT, CDR2 SNEGSKA (reference sequence). CDR3 region: CSAILSGPPFIEQYF. The CDR3, as DNA: TGCAGTGCAATTCTTAGCGGACCGCCGTTTATAGAGCAGTACTTC.

This clonotype was seen at least ten times. The V call is TRBV7-2, the J call TRBJ2-4; 8 nucleotides agree with TRBD2. V gave up 3 bases and J gave up 3 bases; unmatched junction bases: 1. This CDR3 region has 14 residues. CDR1 is SGHTA and CDR2 is FQGNSA in the germline V gene. DNA for the CDR3: TGTGCCAGCAGCTTGGGGACTAGCAAAAACATTCAGTACTTC. This encodes CASSLGTSKNIQYF.

This clonotype was observed at least ten times. The chain uses TRBV7-2 and TRBJ1-5; possible D gene TRBD1, 6 bases. Germline CDR1 is SGHTA and CDR2 is FQGNSA. V was shortened by 1 base and J by 0 bases, with 13 bases between the two germline ends. The CDR3 loop spans 17 amino acids. The CDR3 is CASSLVGTSNSNQPQHF. The CDR3 DNA reads as TGTGCCAGCAGCTTAGTTGGGACAAGCAATAGCAATCAGCCCCAGCATTTT. Filled out from reference TRBV7-2 and TRBJ1-5, the complete variable domain reads GAGVSQSPSNKVTEKGKDVELRCDPISGHTALYWYRQSLGQGLEFLIYFQGNSAPDKSGLPSDRFSAERTGGSVSTLTIQRTQQEDSAVYLCASSLVGTSNSNQPQHFGDGTRLSIL.